The entry below describes one T cell receptor (beta chain). These data originate in a study of technical replicates of blood from a few donors. Here immunoSEQ multiplex PCR was the method, and the copy in TCRdb shows in-frame clones only, minus some. The table lists about 66,000 clones, roughly 90% of them singletons. V lost 3 bases to trimming and J lost 9 bases; unmatched junction nucleotides: 9. Germline lookup yields CDR1 LGHNA and CDR2 YSLEER. The length of the CDR3 is 16 residues. The receptor was isolated from a human donor in good health. Some clones in this sample may be carry-over from other donors' samples. This chain joins TRBV4-3 and TRBJ2-3; TRBD2 agrees at 13 bases. The sequencing sample was made of PBMCs. The CDR3 is CASSHATSGGRRTQYF. DNA for the CDR3: TGCGCCAGCAGCCACGCGACTAGCGGGGGGCGTAGGACGCAGTATTTT.